The 16 T cell receptor beta chains reported below all come from one sample, sequenced in a study of blood T cell repertoires in COVID-19 (dated by TCRdb to 2018 to 2020). The protocol used for the library was the immunoSEQ multiplex PCR assay. Here the immuneACCESS table is served through TCRdb, limited to in-frame sequences with V and J called. Missing clones are a known gap in these copies; in checked studies unresolved V genes cover under half, and the rest lacks a known reason. Here the sample has tens of thousands of clones; about 80% occur a single time. Approximately 3.5% of the sample rests with the top ten. What was sequenced was peripheral blood. Receptors were obtained from a woman at least 80 years old with acute or convalescent COVID-19.

This chain joins TRBV30 and TRBJ1-1; 7 bases align to TRBD1. The CDR3 runs 14 residues. Germline V lookup: CDR1 GTSNPN, CDR2 SVGIG (reference sequence). The V segment lost 1 base and the J segment 0 bases; nucleotides outside the gene matches: 2. Written as DNA, the CDR3 is TGTGCCTGGAGTGGGGACAGAATGAACACTGAAGCTTTCTTT. As protein: CAWSGDRMNTEAFF.

This chain uses TRBV27 with TRBJ2-7; 8 bases are a match to TRBD2. V shed 0 bases, J shed 2 bases, and the junction held 6 bases outside the gene matches. The germline V gene has CDR1 MNHEY and CDR2 SMNVEV (reference sequence). This CDR3 is built from 16 residues. The CDR3 nucleotides read TGTGCCAGCAGTTTATCTAGGACTAGCTTCGCCTACGAGCAGTACTTC. Translation: CASSLSRTSFAYEQYF.

The rearrangement links TRBV3-1 (or the pseudogene TRBV3-2) to TRBJ2-7; the match to TRBD2 covers 11 bases. CDR1 is LGHDT and CDR2 is YNNKEL in the germline V gene (reference sequence). CDR3 length: 14 amino acids. The trim removed 3 bases at V and 2 bases at J, leaving 0 bases unmatched. The CDR3 nucleotides read TGTGCCAGCAGCCAGACTAGCGGGACCTACGAGCAGTACTTC. It codes for CASSQTSGTYEQYF.

The CDR3 here is CASTLERAGGYTF. The CDR3 nucleotides read TGTGCCAGTACCCTCGAGAGGGCGGGCGGCTACACCTTC. This chain joins TRBV19 and TRBJ1-2; D is unclear. Trimming stripped 7 bases from V and 8 bases from J, with 17 bases between. CDR1 and CDR2 (germline): LNHDA, SQIVND (reference sequence). There are 13 residues in the CDR3.

The chain couples TRBV7-9 to TRBJ2-3; a weak D match, TRBD2 (5 bases). Germline-derived CDR1 and CDR2 are SEHNR and FQNEAQ (reference sequence). The V end lost 0 bases, the J end lost 4 bases, and 8 bases lay between the germline ends. The CDR3 runs to 14 residues. CDR3 residues: CASSLAGVADTQYF. The DNA for the CDR3 is TGTGCCAGCAGCTTAGCGGGAGTTGCAGATACGCAGTATTTT.

This chain joins TRBV10-3 and TRBJ1-2; unclear D gene. The CDR3 runs to 13 residues. With 3 bases removed from V and 8 bases from J, the gap between germline ends came to 13 bases. Germline lookup yields CDR1 ENHRY and CDR2 SYGVKD. The CDR3 reads CAISDLRARGYTF. In DNA form, the CDR3 reads TGTGCCATCAGTGATTTGCGGGCTAGGGGCTACACCTTC.

The gene calls are TRBV28 and TRBJ2-7; TRBD1 matches 10 bases. Germline V gene sequence: CDR1 MDHEN, CDR2 SYDVKM. The CDR3 runs 16 residues. After removal of 3 bases from V and 3 bases from J, the junction contained 8 bases not matched to a gene. In DNA, the CDR3 is TGTGCCAGCAGTTTCCTCCCCGGGACAGGGGACTACGAGCAGTACTTC. Its protein product is CASSFLPGTGDYEQYF.

V gene TRBV6-5 combines with J gene TRBJ2-7, with TRBD1 as a possible D gene (5 bases). V shed 9 bases and J shed 4 bases, with 19 bases lying between them. CDR1 is MNHEY and CDR2 is SVGAGI in the germline V gene. CDR3 size: 14 residues. The CDR3 region has the DNA TGTGCCAGTCACCCCCAGTCCAACAGGTACGAGCAGTACTTC. Translating it yields CASHPQSNRYEQYF.

The V call is TRBV19, the J call TRBJ2-7; TRBD1 is a possible D gene (5 bases). This CDR3 has 14 residues. Germline V CDR1 and CDR2: LNHDA, SQIVND (reference sequence). V shed 3 bases and J shed 2 bases, with 11 bases lying between them. CDR3 residues: CASSIRVPPYEQYF. CDR3 DNA: TGTGCCAGTAGTATCAGGGTCCCACCCTACGAGCAGTACTTC.

The CDR3 region is CASSGPGQGSPFSGNTIYF. In DNA form, the CDR3 reads TGTGCCAGCAGTGGACCGGGACAGGGTTCCCCTTTCTCTGGAAACACCATATATTTT. The chain recombines TRBV28 with TRBJ1-3; 9 positions match TRBD1. CDR3 length: 19 residues. J lost 0 bases, V lost 5 bases, and 14 bases had no gene match. Germline values: CDR1 MDHEN, CDR2 SYDVKM.

This clone occurred a few times. The chain combines TRBV30 with TRBJ1-1; D uncertain. The CDR3 covers 14 residues. V lost 1 base to trimming and J lost 0 bases, with 9 bases between them. From germline, CDR1 is GTSNPN and CDR2 SVGIG (reference sequence). CDR3 sequence reads: CAWSDGLMNTEAFF. For the CDR3, the DNA is TGTGCCTGGAGTGACGGACTCATGAACACTGAAGCTTTCTTT.

Only a few counts were recorded for this clone. The J gene is TRBJ2-2, the V gene TRBV21-1; TRBD1, the D gene given by the table, was not confirmed from the DNA. TRBV21-1 is a pseudogene. The CDR3 runs 17 residues. CDR3: CASSKHRTHWNTGELFF. The CDR3 coding sequence is TGTGCCAGCAGCAAGCACAGAACCCATTGGAACACCGGGGAGCTGTTTTTT.

The chain uses TRBV3-1 (or the pseudogene TRBV3-2) and TRBJ2-2, with D maybe TRBD2 (7 bases). Trimming took 1 base from V and 5 from J, leaving 14 bases between them. The CDR3 is 16 residues long. Germline assignment: CDR1 LGHDT and CDR2 YNNKEL (reference sequence). The chain's CDR3 is CASSQAWGGRTGELFF. Here the CDR3 DNA reads TGTGCCAGCAGCCAAGCTTGGGGGGGCCGAACCGGGGAGCTGTTTTTT.

To note about this clone: Other DNA variants within this sample encode the same CDR3. The chain combines TRBV7-6 with TRBJ1-4; 7 nucleotides line up with TRBD1. Germline V lookup: CDR1 SGHVS, CDR2 FNYEAQ. Germline trimming cut 0 bases from V and 8 bases from J; bases unmatched to any gene: 6. There are 15 residues in the CDR3. The DNA of the CDR3 is TGTGCCAGCAGCTTAGCGCAGGGGGTGGGGGAAAAACTGTTTTTT. Its protein product is CASSLAQGVGEKLFF.

The chain has TRBV5-1 and TRBJ2-1, with 7 nucleotides matching TRBD2. Germline lookup yields CDR1 SGHRS and CDR2 YFSETQ. The CDR3 contains 17 residues. V trimming: 0 bases; J trimming: 3 bases; junction bases outside the gene matches: 9. The CDR3 is CASSLAGGTDIYNEQFF. In DNA form, the CDR3 reads TGCGCCAGCAGCTTGGCCGGGGGGACTGACATCTACAATGAGCAGTTCTTC.

This chain connects TRBV6-5 to TRBJ2-7; D perhaps matches TRBD2 (5 bases). The length of the CDR3 is 14 residues. V was clipped by 11 bases and J by 0 bases, with 17 bases between them. CDR1 MNHEY and CDR2 SVGAGI come from the germline V gene. CDR3 sequence: CAATRGLSSYEQYF. Here the CDR3 DNA reads TGTGCCGCCACTCGCGGGTTAAGCTCCTACGAGCAGTACTTC.